This TCR beta chain stems from a study of identical twins. TCRdb independently ran MiXCR on the 5' RACE reads; one entry per CDR3 protein. The table includes 1.5 million to 2 million distinct CDR3 sequences, less than 35% detected once. What was sequenced was cord blood. The receptor was isolated from a newborn girl in good health.

CDR3 residues: CASSFKPGQGWMNTEAFF. CDR3 DNA: TGTGCCAGCAGCTTTAAACCTGGACAGGGCTGGATGAACACTGAAGCTTTCTTT. V is TRBV7-9 and J is TRBJ1-1, with 8 bases fitting TRBD1. Germline CDR1 reads SEHNR; CDR2 reads FQNEAQ (reference sequence). This CDR3 has 18 amino acids. The V gene end was trimmed by 3 bases and the J gene end by 0 bases; junction bases not matched to a gene: 12.